These 27 T cell receptor beta chains share one sample of origin, sequenced in a study of beta chain features in type 1 diabetes. Since all of the isolated RNA was reverse transcribed, expressed TCRB transcripts were what got sequenced. The protocol was immunoSEQ multiplex PCR, while the TCRdb copy is restricted to in-frame clones and leaves out a portion. The sample consists of around 250,000 clones, less than 35% of them appearing once. Input material: central memory CD4+ T cells from blood. The receptors were sampled from a man aged 30-40 years in good health.

The chain has TRBV5-4 and TRBJ2-3, with D hard to call. CDR1 and CDR2 (germline): SGHNT, YYREEE (reference sequence). Deletions cut 4 bases from V and 0 bases from J, with 15 bases between. This CDR3 is built from 16 residues. CDR3 in amino acids: CASSNGGPASTDTQYF. In DNA, the CDR3 is TGTGCCAGCAGCAATGGCGGCCCTGCGAGCACAGATACGCAGTATTTT.

This rearrangement joins TRBV27 to TRBJ2-4; 7 bases match TRBD2. Trimming cost V 10 bases and J 2 bases; bases outside gene matches: 11. This CDR3 has 15 amino acids. Per germline, CDR1 MNHEY and CDR2 SMNVEV (reference sequence). The CDR3 here is CATKGREGPKNIQYF. CDR3 nucleotides: TGTGCCACCAAGGGCAGGGAGGGTCCCAAAAACATTCAGTACTTC.

The chain carries TRBV2 and TRBJ1-3; D unresolved. The CDR3 is 15 amino acids. V lost 2 bases, J lost 0 bases, and 8 bases lay in between. Looked up from germline, CDR1 is SNHLY and CDR2 is FYNNEI. CDR3 in DNA: TGTGCCAGCAGTGAAAGGCGTGTCTCTGGAAACACCATATATTTT. This codes for CASSERRVSGNTIYF.

The chain carries TRBV6-5 and TRBJ2-7; 11 bases match TRBD2. Germline values: CDR1 MNHEY, CDR2 SVGAGI. The J segment lost 5 bases and the V segment lost 4 bases, leaving 7 bases of the junction unmatched. There are 15 residues in the CDR3. CDR3 sequence (DNA): TGTGCCAGCAGTTCCCCGACTAGCGGGACCGACGAGCAGTACTTC. This encodes CASSSPTSGTDEQYF.

This chain joins TRBV9 and TRBJ2-5, with 11 bases aligning to TRBD2. There are 14 residues in the CDR3. J gave up 5 bases and V 0 bases, and 0 bases lay outside the gene matches. CDR1 SGDLS and CDR2 YYNGEE come from the germline V gene. The CDR3 protein is CASSVGTSGETQYF. DNA for the CDR3: TGTGCCAGCAGCGTAGGGACTAGCGGGGAGACCCAGTACTTC.

The chain carries TRBV6-1 and TRBJ2-7; D assignment may be TRBD1 or TRBD2 (5 bases each). The CDR3 contains 13 residues. The V end was cut by 4 bases, the J end by 3 bases, with 10 bases between. The germline V gene has CDR1 MNHNS and CDR2 SASEGT. As DNA, the CDR3 is TGTGCCAGCAGTGCGGGGACCTACTACGAGCAGTACTTC. This translates into CASSAGTYYEQYF.

CDR3 region: CASISSSYEQYF. CDR3 nucleotides: TGTGCCAGCATTTCCTCGAGCTACGAGCAGTACTTC. The chain joins TRBV28 to TRBJ2-7; no reliable D call. V was clipped by 7 bases and J by 3 bases, with 10 bases between them. Germline values: CDR1 MDHEN, CDR2 SYDVKM. The CDR3 consists of 12 residues.

By proportion, this clone is medium-sized (0.01 to 0.1%). The chain recombines TRBV2 with TRBJ2-1; possible D gene TRBD1, 6 bases. Germline-derived CDR1 and CDR2 are SNHLY and FYNNEI. Trimming pared 6 bases from V and 7 bases from J, leaving 7 bases between. The CDR3 covers 11 residues. The CDR3 region has the DNA TGTGCCAGCAGCGACAGGAATGAGCAGTTCTTC. As protein: CASSDRNEQFF.

In its sample, this clone was seen a few times. Other nucleotide sequences from this sample produce the same CDR3. The chain links TRBV4-3 to TRBJ2-1, with TRBD2 matching over 16 bases. Germline values: CDR1 LGHNA, CDR2 YSLEER. The V gene end was trimmed by 0 bases and the J gene end by 4 bases; junction bases not matched to a gene: 6. The CDR3 length is 19 residues. CDR3 region: CASSQDPGLAGGGYNEQFF. The CDR3, as DNA: TGCGCCAGCAGCCAAGATCCGGGACTAGCGGGAGGGGGTTACAATGAGCAGTTCTTC.

The rearrangement uses TRBV9 and TRBJ2-5, with 10 nucleotides matching TRBD1. Germline CDR1 SGDLS, CDR2 YYNGEE. This CDR3 spans 14 amino acids. Trimming removed 3 bases from V and 4 bases from J; junction bases left unmatched: 3. As DNA, the CDR3 is TGTGCCAGCAGCGCGGACAGGGGGTCAGAGACCCAGTACTTC. Residues: CASSADRGSETQYF.

The rearrangement links TRBV7-2 to TRBJ2-1, with TRBD2 matching 7 bases. CDR3 length: 14 amino acids. Looked up from germline, CDR1 is SGHTA and CDR2 is FQGNSA. V lost 1 base, J lost 9 bases, and 6 bases stayed unmatched. CDR3 protein: CASSLGLADGEQFF. In DNA form, the CDR3 reads TGTGCCAGCAGCTTAGGGCTAGCGGACGGTGAGCAGTTCTTC. Filled out from reference TRBV7-2 and TRBJ2-1, the complete variable domain reads GAGVSQSPSNKVTEKGKDVELRCDPISGHTALYWYRQSLGQGLEFLIYFQGNSAPDKSGLPSDRFSAERTGGSVSTLTIQRTQQEDSAVYLCASSLGLADGEQFFGPGTRLTVL.

The CDR3 spells CASSSSGTSYNEQFF. The CDR3, as DNA: TGTGCCAGTAGCTCTAGCGGGACCTCCTACAATGAGCAGTTCTTC. The chain recombines TRBV19 with TRBJ2-1; 9 bases fit TRBD2. The CDR3 loop spans 15 amino acids. V shed 6 bases and J 0 bases; nucleotides not matched to a gene: 3. Germline CDR1 reads LNHDA; CDR2 reads SQIVND (reference sequence).

The chain recombines TRBV10-3 with TRBJ2-5; D gene ambiguous. V dropped 5 bases and J dropped 2 bases, with 6 bases sitting between them. Germline CDR1 reads ENHRY; CDR2 reads SYGVKD. This CDR3 region has 12 residues. The CDR3 coding sequence is TGTGCCATCAGTACAAGTCAAGAGACCCAGTACTTC. Amino acid sequence: CAISTSQETQYF.

This chain connects TRBV14 to TRBJ2-2, with D hard to call. CDR3 length equals 17 residues. The V end lost 0 bases, the J end lost 2 bases, and 13 bases lay between the germline ends. Germline values: CDR1 SGHDN, CDR2 FVKESK. CDR3 bases: TGTGCCAGCAGCCAAGAACGAATCCCGAGAAACACCGGGGAGCTGTTTTTT. Its protein is CASSQERIPRNTGELFF.

This clone has only one observation. The chain has TRBV7-6 and TRBJ2-7, with 8 bases lining up with TRBD1. Germline CDR1 reads SGHVS; CDR2 reads FNYEAQ. With V trimmed by 3 bases and J by 2 bases, 6 bases remained unmatched. This CDR3 is built from 15 residues. The CDR3 sequence is CASSLGTGNTYEQYF. The DNA for the CDR3 is TGTGCCAGCAGCTTGGGGACAGGAAATACCTACGAGCAGTACTTC.

For this clone: A read error may account for a junction end that differs from germline. V is TRBV15 and J is TRBJ2-4; D is perhaps TRBD1 (6 bases). The CDR3 runs 15 residues. Germline assignment: CDR1 LNHNV and CDR2 YYDKDF (reference sequence). The CDR3 DNA sequence: TGTGCCACCAGCAGAGATGGTACAGGGCCGAACATTCCGTACTTC. Protein sequence: CATSRDGTGPNIPYF.

V gene TRBV15 combines with J gene TRBJ1-2; D is unclear. CDR1 is LNHNV, CDR2 YYDKDF, per germline (reference sequence). V was trimmed by 2 bases and J by 6 bases, leaving 16 bases between them. The CDR3 sequence is 15 residues long. DNA for the CDR3: TGTGCCACCAGCAGAAGTGAAGGGCTGCGACATGGCTACACCTTC. This codes for CATSRSEGLRHGYTF.

This clone has just a few counts. This rearrangement joins TRBV27 to TRBJ2-4, with 7 bases lining up with TRBD2. J gave up 5 bases and V 8 bases, and 15 bases lay outside the gene matches. The CDR3 totals 16 residues. CDR1 is MNHEY, CDR2 SMNVEV, per germline (reference sequence). CDR3 sequence reads: CASSREGHRRQNIQYF. In DNA, the CDR3 is TGTGCCAGCTCGAGGGAGGGCCACCGGAGGCAAAACATTCAGTACTTC.

This clone was counted many times. This chain links TRBV18 with TRBJ2-1; D gene uncertain. The V end lost 2 bases, the J end lost 3 bases, and 2 bases lay between the germline ends. The CDR3 runs to 12 residues. Germline lookup yields CDR1 KGHSH and CDR2 LQKENI. CDR3 sequence (DNA): TGTGCCAGCTCACCAAGCTACAATGAGCAGTTCTTC. This sequence encodes CASSPSYNEQFF.

This chain joins TRBV20-1 and TRBJ2-1; D call uncertain. Trimming took 3 bases from V and 7 from J, leaving 4 bases between them. There are 10 residues in the CDR3. CDR1 is DFQATT and CDR2 is SNEGSKA in the germline V gene (reference sequence). CDR3 bases: TGCAGTGCTAGCCAAAATGAGCAGTTCTTC. As protein: CSASQNEQFF.

This chain connects TRBV25-1 to TRBJ2-1; D uncertain. Germline V gene sequence: CDR1 MGHDK, CDR2 SYGVNS. Trimming pared 6 bases from V and 8 bases from J, leaving 11 bases between. The CDR3 length is 12 residues. CDR3 sequence (DNA): TGTGCCAGCAGCCCGCAATTTGATGAGCAGTTCTTC. This gives the protein CASSPQFDEQFF.

This clone occurred a few times. The chain carries TRBV29-1 and TRBJ1-1; 7 bases match TRBD1. Unmatched junction bases numbered 5, after V lost 7 bases and J lost 0 bases. The germline V gene has CDR1 SQVTM and CDR2 ANQGSEA. This CDR3 comprises 13 residues. The CDR3 DNA is TGCAGCGGCTTGGACAGGTTGAACACTGAAGCTTTCTTT. Amino acids: CSGLDRLNTEAFF.

The chain joins TRBV5-4 to TRBJ2-5, with 7 bases fitting TRBD2. The CDR3 length is 17 residues. CDR1 and CDR2 (germline): SGHNT, YYREEE (reference sequence). V shed 2 bases, J shed 1 base, and the junction held 11 bases outside the gene matches. CDR3 in DNA: TGTGCCAGCAGCTTCGGTGGACTTAGCGGGTCCCAAGAGACCCAGTACTTC. Translation gives CASSFGGLSGSQETQYF.

This clone came up a few times. The rearrangement joins TRBV7-2 to TRBJ2-7; unclear D gene. The CDR3 extends over 12 amino acids. The V end was cut by 3 bases, the J end by 3 bases, with 6 bases between. CDR1 SGHTA and CDR2 FQGNSA come from the germline V gene. The CDR3 DNA sequence: TGTGCCAGCAGCTTCCAAGACTACGAGCAGTACTTC. Protein product: CASSFQDYEQYF.

The V and J genes are TRBV7-9 and TRBJ2-7; TRBD1 agrees at 7 bases. The ends lost 0 bases at V and 0 bases at J; junction bases unmatched: 8. Germline CDR1 and CDR2: SEHNR and FQNEAQ (reference sequence). This CDR3 has 17 residues. The CDR3 sequence is CASSLARGGLSSYEQYF. Written as DNA, the CDR3 is TGTGCCAGCAGCTTAGCGCGAGGGGGCCTAAGCTCCTACGAGCAGTACTTC.

This clone has more than one count but fewer than ten. Additional DNA sequences in this sample encode the identical CDR3. The gene calls are TRBV14 and TRBJ2-5; unclear D gene. V lost 1 base and J lost 4, with 4 bases in between. CDR1 and CDR2 from the germline V gene are SGHDN and FVKESK. The CDR3 totals 12 residues. The CDR3 reads CASSQGAETQYF. CDR3 nucleotide sequence: TGTGCCAGCAGCCAAGGGGCAGAGACCCAGTACTTC. The full variable domain, with the rest looked up from reference TRBV14 and TRBJ2-5, is EAGVTQFPSHSVIEKGQTVTLRCDPISGHDNLYWYRRVMGKEIKFLLHFVKESKQDESGMPNNRFLAERTGGTYSTLKVQPAELEDSGVYFCASSQGAETQYFGPGTRLLVL.

This clone was seen a handful of times. This chain connects TRBV5-1 to TRBJ2-5; D not certain. Trimming stripped 3 bases from V and 5 bases from J, with 11 bases between. The germline V gene has CDR1 SGHRS and CDR2 YFSETQ. The CDR3 consists of 13 residues. The CDR3 DNA sequence: TGCGCCAGCAGCTCCGCGCAGGTGGAGACCCAGTACTTC. Translated, it gives CASSSAQVETQYF.